These 5 T cell receptor beta chains were all obtained from the same sample, sequenced in a study of blood T cells in healthy people across ages. With a J-beta primer mix and a sample-barcoded 5' primer, a second PCR ran about 6 to 11 cycles. TCRdb ran MiXCR on the 5' RACE reads and lists one entry per CDR3 protein. The data contain 1.5 million to 2 million distinct CDR3 sequences, 28% of them singletons. Material: blood. The receptors were gathered from a woman in her twenties or thirties in good health.

This clonotype came up a few times. The chain has TRBV5-1 and TRBJ2-1; D gene uncertain. The DNA end is a closer match to TRBJ2-7, so the J assignment may be wrong. This CDR3 spans 13 amino acids. Germline V gives CDR1 SGHRS, CDR2 YFSETQ. The DNA of the CDR3 is TGCGCCAGCAGCTCTGGATTAGACAATGAGCAGTACTTC. Amino acid sequence: CASSSGLDNEQYF.

This clonotype occurred once. This may stem from a read error, because a much larger clone lies one nucleotide away. The chain has TRBV10-2 and TRBJ2-3, with 7 bases identical to TRBD2. In germline, CDR1 is WSHSY, CDR2 SAAADI. The J segment lost 6 bases and the V segment lost 7 bases, leaving 7 bases of the junction unmatched. The CDR3 runs to 13 residues. CDR3 sequence (DNA): TGCGCCAGCATTAGACTAGCTGTGGATACGCAGTATTTT. This sequence encodes CASIRLAVDTQYF.

Concerning this clonotype: Without the conserved terminal phenylalanine or tryptophan, this CDR3 likely stems from a read error. The V call is TRBV4-1, the J call TRBJ1-1; D remains ambiguous. CDR3 size: 14 residues. V lost 4 bases and J 3 bases, leaving 12 bases between the germline ends. Germline V CDR1 and CDR2: MGHRA, YSYEKL. In DNA, the CDR3 is TGCGCCAGCAGCCCTGGCCGATTGGACACTGAAGCTTTCTGT. Its protein is CASSPGRLDTEAFC.

The chain recombines TRBV3-1 with TRBJ2-5, with D uncertain. TRBJ2-7 explains the end of the DNA better; the J call may be wrong. The CDR3 loop spans 12 amino acids. Germline V gene data show CDR1 as LGHDT and CDR2 as YNNKEL (reference sequence). In DNA, the CDR3 is TGTGCCAGCAGCCAGAATGGATACGAGCAGTACTTC. Amino acids: CASSQNGYEQYF.

The gene calls are TRBV6-4 and TRBJ2-3, with D tentatively TRBD2 (5 bases). Germline CDR1 MRHNA, CDR2 SNTAGT. The CDR3 has 15 amino acids. Trimming removed 0 bases from V and 0 bases from J, with 7 bases in between. CDR3: CASSDSAGSTDTQYF. The CDR3 DNA sequence: TGTGCCAGCAGTGACTCGGCGGGTAGCACAGATACGCAGTATTTT.